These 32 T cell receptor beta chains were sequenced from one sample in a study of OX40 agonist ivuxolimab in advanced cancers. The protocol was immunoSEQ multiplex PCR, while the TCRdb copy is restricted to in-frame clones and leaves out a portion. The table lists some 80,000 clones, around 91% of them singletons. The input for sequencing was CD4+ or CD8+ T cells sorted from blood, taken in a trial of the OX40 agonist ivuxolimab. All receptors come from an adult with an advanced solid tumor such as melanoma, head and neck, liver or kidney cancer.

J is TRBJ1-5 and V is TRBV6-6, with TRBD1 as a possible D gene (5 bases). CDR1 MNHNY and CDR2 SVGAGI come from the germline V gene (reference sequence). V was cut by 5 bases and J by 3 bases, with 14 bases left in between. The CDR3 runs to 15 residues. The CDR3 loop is CASSKRDRFNQPQHF. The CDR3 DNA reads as TGTGCCAGCAGTAAGAGGGACCGTTTCAATCAGCCCCAGCATTTT.

CDR3 nucleotides: TGTGCCAGCAGCCGCGAGGGGGGGGGAAAGACCCAGTACTTC. Protein: CASSREGGGKTQYF. The chain couples TRBV5-6 to TRBJ2-5, with a tentative D call TRBD2 (7 bases). CDR1 and CDR2 (germline): SGHDT, YYEEEE. With 4 bases removed from V and 6 bases from J, the gap between germline ends came to 16 bases. This CDR3 is 14 amino acids long.

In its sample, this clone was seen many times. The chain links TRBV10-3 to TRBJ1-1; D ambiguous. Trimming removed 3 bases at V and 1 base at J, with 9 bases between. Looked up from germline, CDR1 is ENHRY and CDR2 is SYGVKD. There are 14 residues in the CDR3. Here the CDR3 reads CAISEERGNTEAFF. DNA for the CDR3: TGTGCCATCAGTGAAGAAAGAGGGAACACTGAAGCTTTCTTT.

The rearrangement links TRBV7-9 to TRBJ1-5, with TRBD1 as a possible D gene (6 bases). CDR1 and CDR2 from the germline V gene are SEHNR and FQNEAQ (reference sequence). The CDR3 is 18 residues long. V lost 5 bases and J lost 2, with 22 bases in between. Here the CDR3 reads CASSRGPVVGGGNQPQHF. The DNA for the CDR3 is TGTGCCAGCAGCCGAGGGCCAGTGGTAGGGGGTGGCAATCAGCCCCAGCATTTT.

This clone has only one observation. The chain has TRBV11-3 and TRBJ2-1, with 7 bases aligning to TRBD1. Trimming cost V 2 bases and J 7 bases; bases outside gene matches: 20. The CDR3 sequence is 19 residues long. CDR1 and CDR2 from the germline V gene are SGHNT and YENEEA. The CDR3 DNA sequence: TGTGCCAGCAGCTTAATCAGGACCGCGGGTGACAGGGTTCGAAATGAGCAGTTCTTC. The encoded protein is CASSLIRTAGDRVRNEQFF.

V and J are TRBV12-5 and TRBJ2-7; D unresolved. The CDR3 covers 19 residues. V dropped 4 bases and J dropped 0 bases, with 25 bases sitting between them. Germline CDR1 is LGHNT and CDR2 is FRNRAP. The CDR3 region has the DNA TGTGCTAGTGGTTCCAACTCCGACTTTAGGGCCGGGCCCTCCTACGAGCAGTACTTC. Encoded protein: CASGSNSDFRAGPSYEQYF.

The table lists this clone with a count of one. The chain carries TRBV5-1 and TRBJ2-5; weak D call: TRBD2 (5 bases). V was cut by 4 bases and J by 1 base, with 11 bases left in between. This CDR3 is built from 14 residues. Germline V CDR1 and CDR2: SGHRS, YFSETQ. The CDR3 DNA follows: TGCGCCAGCAGCATAGGACTGGTCCAAGAGACCCAGTACTTC. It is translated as CASSIGLVQETQYF. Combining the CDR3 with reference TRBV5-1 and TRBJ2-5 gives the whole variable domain KAGVTQTPRYLIKTRGQQVTLSCSPISGHRSVSWYQQTPGQGLQFLFEYFSETQRNKGNFPGRFSGRQFSNSRSEMNVSTLELGDSALYLCASSIGLVQETQYFGPGTRLLVL.

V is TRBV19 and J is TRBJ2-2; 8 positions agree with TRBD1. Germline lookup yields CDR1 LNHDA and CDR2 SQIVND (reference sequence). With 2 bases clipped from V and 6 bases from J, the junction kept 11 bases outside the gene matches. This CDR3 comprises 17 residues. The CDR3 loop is CASSISPFQGASGELFF. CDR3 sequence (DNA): TGTGCCAGTAGTATAAGTCCGTTCCAGGGGGCTTCCGGGGAGCTGTTTTTT.

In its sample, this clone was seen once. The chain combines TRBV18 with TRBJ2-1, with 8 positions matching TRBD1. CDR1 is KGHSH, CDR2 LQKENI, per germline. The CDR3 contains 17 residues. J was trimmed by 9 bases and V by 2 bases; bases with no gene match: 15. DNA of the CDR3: TGTGCCAGCTCACCATTTACCGGGACAGGTACTCGGAGTGAGCAGTTCTTC. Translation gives CASSPFTGTGTRSEQFF.

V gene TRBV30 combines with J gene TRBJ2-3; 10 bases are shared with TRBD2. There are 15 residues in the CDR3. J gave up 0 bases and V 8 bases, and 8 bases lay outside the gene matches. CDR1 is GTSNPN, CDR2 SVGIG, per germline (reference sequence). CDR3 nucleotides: TGTGCCACCGTCGGACTAGCGGAGAGCACAGATACGCAGTATTTT. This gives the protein CATVGLAESTDTQYF.

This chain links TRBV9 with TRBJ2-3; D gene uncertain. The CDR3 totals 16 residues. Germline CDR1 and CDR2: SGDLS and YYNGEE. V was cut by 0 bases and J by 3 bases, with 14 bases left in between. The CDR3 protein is CASSVDPLGLTDTQYF. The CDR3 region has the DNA TGTGCCAGCAGCGTAGATCCCCTAGGGTTAACAGATACGCAGTATTTT.

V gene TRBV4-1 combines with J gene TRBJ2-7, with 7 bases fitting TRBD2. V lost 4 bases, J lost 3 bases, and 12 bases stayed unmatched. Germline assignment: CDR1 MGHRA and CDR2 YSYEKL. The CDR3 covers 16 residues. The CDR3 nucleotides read TGCGCCAGCAGCCCCCGGGGAGGGACGGTTGGCTACGAGCAGTACTTC. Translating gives CASSPRGGTVGYEQYF.

For the CDR3, the DNA is TGTGCCAGCAGCCTTAGGGGGGATGAGCAGTTCTTC. Translated: CASSLRGDEQFF. The chain carries TRBV11-3 and TRBJ2-1; possibly TRBD1 or TRBD2 for D (6 bases each). Trimming left V 5 bases short and J 8 bases short, with 10 bases between. The germline CDR1 and CDR2 sequences are SGHNT and YENEEA. The CDR3 loop spans 12 amino acids. Filled out from reference TRBV11-3 and TRBJ2-1, the complete variable domain reads EAGVVQSPRYKIIEKKQPVAFWCNPISGHNTLYWYLQNLGQGPELLIRYENEEAVDDSQLPKDRFSAERLKGVDSTLKIQPAELGDSAVYLCASSLRGDEQFFGPGTRLTVL.

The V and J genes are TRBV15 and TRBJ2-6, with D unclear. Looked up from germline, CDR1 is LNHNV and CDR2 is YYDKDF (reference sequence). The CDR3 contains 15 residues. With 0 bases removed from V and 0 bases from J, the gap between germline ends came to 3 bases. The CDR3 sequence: CATSRDNSGANVLTF. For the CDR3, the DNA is TGTGCCACCAGCAGAGATAACTCTGGGGCCAACGTCCTGACTTTC.

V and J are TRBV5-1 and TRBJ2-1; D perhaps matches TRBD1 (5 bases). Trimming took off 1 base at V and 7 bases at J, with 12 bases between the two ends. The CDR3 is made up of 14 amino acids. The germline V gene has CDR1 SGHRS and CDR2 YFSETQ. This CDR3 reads CASSLPREGNEQFF. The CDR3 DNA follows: TGCGCCAGCAGCTTGCCCAGGGAAGGGAATGAGCAGTTCTTC. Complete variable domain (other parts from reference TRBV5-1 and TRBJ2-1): KAGVTQTPRYLIKTRGQQVTLSCSPISGHRSVSWYQQTPGQGLQFLFEYFSETQRNKGNFPGRFSGRQFSNSRSEMNVSTLELGDSALYLCASSLPREGNEQFFGPGTRLTVL.

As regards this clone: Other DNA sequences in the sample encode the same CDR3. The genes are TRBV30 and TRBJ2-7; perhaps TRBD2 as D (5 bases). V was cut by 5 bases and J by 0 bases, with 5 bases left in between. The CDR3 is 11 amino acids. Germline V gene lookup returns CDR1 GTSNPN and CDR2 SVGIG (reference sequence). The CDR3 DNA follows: TGTGCCTGGGGGAGCTCCTACGAGCAGTACTTC. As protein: CAWGSSYEQYF.

The CDR3 protein is CASSVGGAGANVLTF. Here the CDR3 DNA reads TGTGCCAGCAGCGTAGGCGGGGCTGGGGCCAACGTCCTGACTTTC. The chain carries TRBV9 and TRBJ2-6; tentatively, D is TRBD2 (6 bases). Germline V CDR1 and CDR2: SGDLS, YYNGEE. CDR3 length equals 15 residues. The germline V and J ends were trimmed by 0 bases and 2 bases, with 6 bases remaining between them.

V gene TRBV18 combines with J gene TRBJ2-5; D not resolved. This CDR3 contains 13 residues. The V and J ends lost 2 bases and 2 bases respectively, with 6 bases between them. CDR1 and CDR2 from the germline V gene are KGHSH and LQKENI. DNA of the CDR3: TGTGCCAGCTCACCAGGGATACAAGAGACCCAGTACTTC. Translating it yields CASSPGIQETQYF.

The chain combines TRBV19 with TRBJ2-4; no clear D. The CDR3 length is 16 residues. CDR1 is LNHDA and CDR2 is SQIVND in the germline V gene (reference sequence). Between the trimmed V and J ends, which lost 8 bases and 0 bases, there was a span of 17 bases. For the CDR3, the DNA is TGTGCCAGTGGGTCATTGAATTGGATAGCCAAAAACATTCAGTACTTC. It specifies CASGSLNWIAKNIQYF.

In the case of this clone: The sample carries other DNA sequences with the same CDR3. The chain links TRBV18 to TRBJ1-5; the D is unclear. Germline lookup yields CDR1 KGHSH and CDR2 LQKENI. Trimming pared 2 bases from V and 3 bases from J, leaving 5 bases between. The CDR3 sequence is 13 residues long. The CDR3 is CASSPALNQPQHF. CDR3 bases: TGTGCCAGCTCACCAGCTCTCAATCAGCCCCAGCATTTT.

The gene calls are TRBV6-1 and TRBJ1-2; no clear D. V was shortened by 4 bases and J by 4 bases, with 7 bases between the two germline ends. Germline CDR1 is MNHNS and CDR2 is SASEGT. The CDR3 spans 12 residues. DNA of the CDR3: TGTGCCAGCAGTGCCGGAACCTATGGCTACACCTTC. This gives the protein CASSAGTYGYTF.

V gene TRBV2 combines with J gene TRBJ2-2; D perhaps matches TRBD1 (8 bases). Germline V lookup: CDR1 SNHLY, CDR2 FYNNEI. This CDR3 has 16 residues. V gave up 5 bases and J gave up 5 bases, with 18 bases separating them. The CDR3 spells CASSRQGRGSTGELFF. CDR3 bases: TGTGCCAGCAGTAGACAGGGGAGGGGGTCTACCGGGGAGCTGTTTTTT.

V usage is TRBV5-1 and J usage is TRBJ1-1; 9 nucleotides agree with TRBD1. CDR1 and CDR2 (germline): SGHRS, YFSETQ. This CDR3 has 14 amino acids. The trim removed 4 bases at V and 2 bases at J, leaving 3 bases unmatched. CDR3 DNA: TGCGCCAGCAGCCCGGGACAGGGTAACACTGAAGCTTTCTTT. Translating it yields CASSPGQGNTEAFF.

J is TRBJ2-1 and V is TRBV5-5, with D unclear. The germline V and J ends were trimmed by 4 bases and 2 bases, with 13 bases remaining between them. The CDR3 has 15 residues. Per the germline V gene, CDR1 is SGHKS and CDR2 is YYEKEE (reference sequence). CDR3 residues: CASSAITTAYNEQFF. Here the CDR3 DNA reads TGTGCCAGCAGCGCCATCACTACGGCCTACAATGAGCAGTTCTTC. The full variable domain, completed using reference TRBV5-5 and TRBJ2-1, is DAGVTQSPTHLIKTRGQQVTLRCSPISGHKSVSWYQQVLGQGPQFIFQYYEKEERGRGNFPDRFSARQFPNYSSELNVNALLLGDSALYLCASSAITTAYNEQFFGPGTRLTVL.

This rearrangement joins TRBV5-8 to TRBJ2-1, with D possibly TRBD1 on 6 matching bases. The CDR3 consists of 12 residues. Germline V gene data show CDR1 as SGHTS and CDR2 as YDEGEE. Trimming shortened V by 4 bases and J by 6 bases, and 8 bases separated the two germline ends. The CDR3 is CASSRRGNEQFF. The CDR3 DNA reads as TGTGCCAGCAGCCGCAGGGGCAATGAGCAGTTCTTC.

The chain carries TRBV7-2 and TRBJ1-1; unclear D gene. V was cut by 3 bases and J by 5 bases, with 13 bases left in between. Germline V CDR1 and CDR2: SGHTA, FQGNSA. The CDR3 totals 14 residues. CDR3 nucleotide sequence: TGTGCCAGCAGCTTGATACAGTCTGGAACTGAAGCTTTCTTT. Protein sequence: CASSLIQSGTEAFF. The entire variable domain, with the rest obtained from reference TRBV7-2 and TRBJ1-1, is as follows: GAGVSQSPSNKVTEKGKDVELRCDPISGHTALYWYRQSLGQGLEFLIYFQGNSAPDKSGLPSDRFSAERTGGSVSTLTIQRTQQEDSAVYLCASSLIQSGTEAFFGQGTRLTVV.

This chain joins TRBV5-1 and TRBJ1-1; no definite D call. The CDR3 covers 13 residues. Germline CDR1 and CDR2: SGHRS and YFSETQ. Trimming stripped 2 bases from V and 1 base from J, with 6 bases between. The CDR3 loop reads CASSFGGNTEAFF. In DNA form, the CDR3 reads TGCGCCAGCAGCTTCGGCGGGAACACTGAAGCTTTCTTT.

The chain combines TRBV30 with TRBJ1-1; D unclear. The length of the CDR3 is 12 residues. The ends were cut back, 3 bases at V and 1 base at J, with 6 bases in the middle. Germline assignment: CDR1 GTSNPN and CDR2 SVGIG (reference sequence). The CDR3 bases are TGTGCCTGGAGCTGGGGGAACACTGAAGCTTTCTTT. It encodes CAWSWGNTEAFF.

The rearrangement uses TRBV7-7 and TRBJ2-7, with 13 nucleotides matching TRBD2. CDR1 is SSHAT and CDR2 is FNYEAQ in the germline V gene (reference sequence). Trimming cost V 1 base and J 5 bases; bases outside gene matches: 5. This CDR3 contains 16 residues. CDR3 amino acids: CASSLGTSGSSNEQYF. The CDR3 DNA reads TGTGCCAGCAGCTTAGGGACTAGCGGGAGTAGCAACGAGCAGTACTTC.

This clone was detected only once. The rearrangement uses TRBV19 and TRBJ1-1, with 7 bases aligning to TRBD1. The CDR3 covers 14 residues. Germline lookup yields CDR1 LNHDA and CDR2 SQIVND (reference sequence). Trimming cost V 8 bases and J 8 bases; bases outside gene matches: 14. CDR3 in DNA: TGTGCCAGTCTTCAGGGGGTAGAAGGTGGAGAAGCTTTCTTT. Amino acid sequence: CASLQGVEGGEAFF.

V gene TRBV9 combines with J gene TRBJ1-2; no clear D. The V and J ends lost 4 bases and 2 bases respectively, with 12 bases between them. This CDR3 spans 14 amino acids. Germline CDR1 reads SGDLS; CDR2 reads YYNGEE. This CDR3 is CASSPTQENYGYTF. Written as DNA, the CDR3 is TGTGCCAGCAGCCCGACGCAAGAGAACTATGGCTACACCTTC.

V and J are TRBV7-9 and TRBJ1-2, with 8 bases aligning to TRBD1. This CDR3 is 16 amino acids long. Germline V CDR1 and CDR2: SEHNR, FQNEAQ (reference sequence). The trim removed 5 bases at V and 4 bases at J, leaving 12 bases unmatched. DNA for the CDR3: TGTGCCAGCAGCCCGGAGGGCAGGGGGCTTAGCTATGGCTACACCTTC. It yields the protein CASSPEGRGLSYGYTF.